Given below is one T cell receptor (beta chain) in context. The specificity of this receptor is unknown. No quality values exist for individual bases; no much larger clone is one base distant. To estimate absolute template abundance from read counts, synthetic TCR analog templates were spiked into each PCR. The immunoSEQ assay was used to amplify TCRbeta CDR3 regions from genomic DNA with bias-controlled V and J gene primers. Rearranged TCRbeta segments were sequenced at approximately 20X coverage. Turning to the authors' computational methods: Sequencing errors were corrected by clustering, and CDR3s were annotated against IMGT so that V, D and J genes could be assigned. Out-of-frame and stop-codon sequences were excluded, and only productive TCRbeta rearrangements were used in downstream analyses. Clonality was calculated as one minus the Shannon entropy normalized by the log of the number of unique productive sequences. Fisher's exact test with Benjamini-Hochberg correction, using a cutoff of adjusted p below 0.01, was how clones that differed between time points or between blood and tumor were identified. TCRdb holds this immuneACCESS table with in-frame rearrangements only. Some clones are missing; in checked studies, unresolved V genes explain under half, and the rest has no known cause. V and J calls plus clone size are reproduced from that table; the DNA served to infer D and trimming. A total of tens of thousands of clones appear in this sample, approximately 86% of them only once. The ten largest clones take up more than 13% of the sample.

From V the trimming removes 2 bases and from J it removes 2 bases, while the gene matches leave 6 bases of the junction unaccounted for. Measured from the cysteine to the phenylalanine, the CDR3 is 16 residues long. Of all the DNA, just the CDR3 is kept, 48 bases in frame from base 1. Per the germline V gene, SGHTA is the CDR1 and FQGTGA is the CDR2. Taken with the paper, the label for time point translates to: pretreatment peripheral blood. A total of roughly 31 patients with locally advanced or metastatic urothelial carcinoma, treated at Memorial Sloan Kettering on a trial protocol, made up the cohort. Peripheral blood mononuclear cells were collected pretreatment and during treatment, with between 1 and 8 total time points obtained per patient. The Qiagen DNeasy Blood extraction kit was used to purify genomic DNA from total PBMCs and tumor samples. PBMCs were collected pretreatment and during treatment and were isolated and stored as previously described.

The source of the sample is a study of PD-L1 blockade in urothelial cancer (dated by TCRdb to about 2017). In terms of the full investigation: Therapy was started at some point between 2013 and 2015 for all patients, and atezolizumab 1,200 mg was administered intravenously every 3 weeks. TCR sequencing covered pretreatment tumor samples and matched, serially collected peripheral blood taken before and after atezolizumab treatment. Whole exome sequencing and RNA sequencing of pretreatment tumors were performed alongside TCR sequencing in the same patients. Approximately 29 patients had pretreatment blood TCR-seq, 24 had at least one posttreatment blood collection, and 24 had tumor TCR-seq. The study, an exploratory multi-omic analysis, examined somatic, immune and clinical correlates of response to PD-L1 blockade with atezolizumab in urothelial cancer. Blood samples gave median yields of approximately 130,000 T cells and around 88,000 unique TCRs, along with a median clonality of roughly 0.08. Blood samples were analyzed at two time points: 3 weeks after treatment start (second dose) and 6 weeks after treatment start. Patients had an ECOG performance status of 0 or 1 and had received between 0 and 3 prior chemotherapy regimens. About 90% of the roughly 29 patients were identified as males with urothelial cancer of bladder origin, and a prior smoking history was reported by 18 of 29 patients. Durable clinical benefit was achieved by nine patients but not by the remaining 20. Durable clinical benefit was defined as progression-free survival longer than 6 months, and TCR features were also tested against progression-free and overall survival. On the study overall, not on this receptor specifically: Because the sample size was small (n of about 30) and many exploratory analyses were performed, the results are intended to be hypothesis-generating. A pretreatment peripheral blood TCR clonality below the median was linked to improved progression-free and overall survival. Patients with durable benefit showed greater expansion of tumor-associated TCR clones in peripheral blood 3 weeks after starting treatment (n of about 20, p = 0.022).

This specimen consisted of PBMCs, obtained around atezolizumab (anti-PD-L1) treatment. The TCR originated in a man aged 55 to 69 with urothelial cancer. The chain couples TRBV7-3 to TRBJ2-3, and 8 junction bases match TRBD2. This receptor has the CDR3 CASSLQAGAFTDTQYF. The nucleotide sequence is TGTGCCAGCAGCTTACAAGCGGGGGCCTTCACAGATACGCAGTATTTT.